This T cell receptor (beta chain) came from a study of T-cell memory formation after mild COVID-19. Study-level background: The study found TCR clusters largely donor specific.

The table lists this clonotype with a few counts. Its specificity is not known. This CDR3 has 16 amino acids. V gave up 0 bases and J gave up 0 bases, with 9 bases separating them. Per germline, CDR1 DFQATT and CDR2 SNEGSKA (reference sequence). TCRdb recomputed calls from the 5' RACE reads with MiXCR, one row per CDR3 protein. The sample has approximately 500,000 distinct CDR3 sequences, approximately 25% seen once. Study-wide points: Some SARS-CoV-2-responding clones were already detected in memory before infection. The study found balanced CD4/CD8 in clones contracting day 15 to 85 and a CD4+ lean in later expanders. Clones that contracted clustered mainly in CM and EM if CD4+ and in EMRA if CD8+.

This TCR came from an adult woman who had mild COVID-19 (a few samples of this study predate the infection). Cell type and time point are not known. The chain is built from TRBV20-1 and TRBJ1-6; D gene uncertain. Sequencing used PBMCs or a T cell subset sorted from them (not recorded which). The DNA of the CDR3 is TGCAGTGCTAGAGATCGAACGAGCTCCTATAATTCACCCCTCCACTTT. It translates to CSARDRTSSYNSPLHF.